This T cell receptor beta chain was recorded in a study of shared clonotypes between healthy human individuals. Broader study findings: It was the non-shared clonotypes that had lower generation probabilities than clonotypes shared by all four donors.

The germline V gene has CDR1 SGHNT and CDR2 YYREEE (reference sequence). Losses at the gene ends were 4 bases for V and 1 base for J; bases not matched to a gene: 14. The CDR3 totals 17 residues. This was a deep-level run. Genomic DNA (from each subset) was split evenly across several immunoSEQ plates. The data were produced by immunoSEQ multiplex PCR, yet TCRdb's version contains in-frame clones alone and is incomplete. The top ten clones hold under 0.15% of a sample with over 2 million clones, roughly 94% of them seen once. Partitioning of CD4+ cells yielded a CD45RA+ naive subset and a CD45RA-negative memory subset. With regard to this clone: Its target is unknown.

This receptor was identified in a man younger than 35 in good health. The chain carries TRBV5-4 and TRBJ2-7; 7 bases are a match to TRBD1. Sequenced sample: naive CD4+ T cells sorted from blood. Stated subset: CD45RA+ positively selected. CDR3 protein: CASSAGQVKGVSYEQYF. The CDR3 nucleotides are TGTGCCAGCAGCGCCGGACAGGTGAAAGGAGTTTCCTACGAGCAGTACTTC.